Shown below are 6 T cell receptor beta chains from a single sample sequenced in a study of cytomegalovirus exposure and HLA in healthy donors. The PCR contained 60 Vbeta and 13 Jbeta primers. TCRdb's copy holds only in-frame clones and misses some; the assay was immunoSEQ multiplex PCR. The sample has some 150,000 clones; about 83% are singletons. The sample comprised PBMCs. The receptors here all came from a woman aged 25 to 39 in good health and CMV-seronegative.

The CDR3 nucleotides read TGTGCCAGCAGTCTCGGGGGACCCATGAACACTGAAGCTTTCTTT. Residues: CASSLGGPMNTEAFF. The chain links TRBV28 to TRBJ1-1; TRBD1 is a possible D gene (5 bases). Germline lookup yields CDR1 MDHEN and CDR2 SYDVKM. This CDR3 has 15 amino acids. V lost 5 bases, J lost 0 bases, and 13 bases lay in between.

This chain joins TRBV4-1 and TRBJ2-7; possible D gene TRBD1, 6 bases. CDR1 is MGHRA, CDR2 YSYEKL, per germline. Trimming cost V 0 bases and J 0 bases, with 12 bases left between them. The CDR3 covers 16 residues. The CDR3 sequence is CASSQDRTESSYEQYF. In DNA, the CDR3 is TGCGCCAGCAGCCAAGATAGGACAGAGAGCTCCTACGAGCAGTACTTC.

The rearrangement uses TRBV28 and TRBJ2-2; perhaps TRBD1 as D (6 bases). The germline V gene has CDR1 MDHEN and CDR2 SYDVKM. This CDR3 is built from 15 residues. With 1 base removed from V and 4 bases from J, the gap between germline ends came to 10 bases. The chain's CDR3 is CASSLFGDITGELFF. CDR3 nucleotide sequence: TGTGCCAGCAGTTTATTTGGGGACATCACCGGGGAGCTGTTTTTT.

The chain combines TRBV6-5 with TRBJ2-7; weak D call: TRBD1 (5 bases). CDR1 is MNHEY, CDR2 SVGAGI, per germline. This CDR3 is built from 13 residues. With 5 bases removed from V and 3 bases from J, the gap between germline ends came to 11 bases. The DNA for the CDR3 is TGTGCCAGCAGTCCCCACAGGATCTACGAGCAGTACTTC. Translation gives CASSPHRIYEQYF.

This rearrangement joins TRBV29-1 to TRBJ2-7; TRBD2 aligns across 9 bases. Germline assignment: CDR1 SQVTM and CDR2 ANQGSEA. This CDR3 spans 13 amino acids. V lost 6 bases and J lost 3; bases outside the gene matches: 6. CDR3 DNA sequence: TGCAGCGTCGGCCCGACTAGCGGCTACGAGCAGTACTTC. Amino acid sequence: CSVGPTSGYEQYF.

The chain uses TRBV27 and TRBJ2-1, with 7 bases matching TRBD1. The germline V gene has CDR1 MNHEY and CDR2 SMNVEV (reference sequence). CDR3 length: 15 residues. J was trimmed by 4 bases and V by 6 bases; bases with no gene match: 9. The CDR3 coding sequence is TGTGCCAGCAGGCTCGCAGGGACAGTTTACAATGAGCAGTTCTTC. It yields the protein CASRLAGTVYNEQFF.